This T cell receptor beta chain was sequenced in a study of CD4 T cells in relation to SARS-CoV-2 and coronaviruses. As for the study in general: PBMCs were cultured with antigen for roughly nine days before TCR beta sequencing. The negative reference was HIV-1 Nef peptide pool or peptide-free culture. General study findings and limits: Each donor contributed either pre-pandemic or post-infection samples, not both.

CD4+ T cells from unexposed donors were obtained before the COVID-19 pandemic (2011-2018). Isolation of CD4+ T cells took place after around 11 days in culture. Testing used SARS-CoV-2 S/N and four cold-coronavirus spikes on unexposed-donor CD4+ T cells, cells permitting. The length of the CDR3 is 15 residues. Germline-derived CDR1 and CDR2 are SGHNT and YYREEE (reference sequence). The ends were cut back, 0 bases at V and 3 bases at J, with 12 bases in the middle. Concerning this clone: Its antigen is undetermined.

Assay used: immunoSEQ multiplex PCR; TCRdb lists only in-frame clones, some missing. In the table there are about 21,000 clones, less than 85% of which are singletons. The TCR sequence derives from a human donor in good health. Material: CD4+ T cells from PBMCs, cultured in vitro. The chain has TRBV5-4 and TRBJ2-5; D is perhaps TRBD1 or TRBD2 (5 bases each). The CDR3 reads CASSLAGRKKETQYF. The CDR3 DNA follows: TGTGCCAGCAGCTTGGCGGGGCGGAAAAAAGAGACCCAGTACTTC.